The rows below give T cell receptor beta chains drawn from one sample of a study of shared clonotypes between healthy human individuals. Assay used: immunoSEQ multiplex PCR; TCRdb lists only in-frame clones, some missing. The data contain some 2,400,000 clones, approximately 94% of them seen just once; the ten biggest clones take up around 0.13%. The sequenced sample was naive CD4+ T cells sorted from blood. The source of these receptors is a man in his late teens or twenties in good health. The CDR3 runs from the conserved cysteine through the conserved F or W. The D gene is left open where the match is weak. Some rows have no size entry. The others give once, few or many, or a class for an expanded clone.

>TRBV6-6|TRBJ2-7|NA|NA|13
TGTGCCAGCAGTGATTTTCCGGCATACGAGCAGTACTTC
CASSDFPAYEQYF
>TRBV7-8|TRBJ1-6|once|NA|16
TGTGCCAGCAGCTTAGAGGGGAGCTCCTATAATTCACCCCTCCACTTT
CASSLEGSSYNSPLHF
>TRBV5-8|TRBJ2-1|NA|TRBD2|18
TGTGCCAGCAGCTTTGAGGGACTAGCGGGAGGTGGGCACAATGAGCAGTTCTTC
CASSFEGLAGGGHNEQFF
>TRBV18|TRBJ1-3|NA|NA|15
TGTGCCAGCTCACCTAGCGGATCATCTGGAAACACCATATATTTT
CASSPSGSSGNTIYF
>TRBV5-1|TRBJ1-6|NA|TRBD1|14
TGCGCCAGCAGTATCGACAGGGCCTATTCACCCCTCCACTTT
CASSIDRAYSPLHF
>TRBV29-1|TRBJ2-5|NA|TRBD2|13
TGCAGCGTTGGATCTCTGGGGGGGGAGACCCAGTACTTC
CSVGSLGGETQYF
>TRBV4-1|TRBJ1-1|once|TRBD1|18
TGCGCCAGCAGCCCCTGGGACAGGGAATCCCTTAGAACCACTGAAGCTTTCTTT
CASSPWDRESLRTTEAFF
>TRBV6-6|TRBJ1-5|NA|NA|14
TGTGCCAGCAGTTACGGGGCAGGGGATCAGCCCCAGCATTTT
CASSYGAGDQPQHF
>TRBV11-2|TRBJ2-1|NA|TRBD2|17
TGTGCCAGCAGCCTTAGGGTGGGGACTAGCGGGACCGTTGAGCAGTTCTTC
CASSLRVGTSGTVEQFF
>TRBV5-1|TRBJ2-7|NA|TRBD1|14
TGCGCCAGCAGCCTGGGGACAGGTGCCTACGAGCAGTACTTC
CASSLGTGAYEQYF
>TRBV7-9|TRBJ2-2|NA|TRBD1|16
TGTGCCAGCAGCTTTTCAGGGGGCAGTTTCACCGGGGAGCTGTTTTTT
CASSFSGGSFTGELFF
>TRBV28|TRBJ2-7|NA|NA|17
TGTGCCAGCAGTTTTACGGACTGGGGGGGGCGGAGGGACGAGCAGTACTTC
CASSFTDWGGRRDEQYF
>TRBV19|TRBJ2-4|NA|TRBD1|15
TGTGCCAGTAGCTCACAGGGGGTCAGCAAAAACATTCAGTACTTC
CASSSQGVSKNIQYF
>TRBV6-1|TRBJ2-7|NA|TRBD1|12
TGTGCCAGCACCGGGACAGGGATCGAGCAGTACTTC
CASTGTGIEQYF
>TRBV4-3|TRBJ2-1|once|TRBD2|15
TGCGCCAGCAGCCAAGGGGGACTAGTTCGTGGTGAGCAGTTCTTC
CASSQGGLVRGEQFF
>TRBV5-4|TRBJ2-5|NA|TRBD2|16
TGTGCCAGCAGCTCGGGACTAGCGGGGGGTGTTGGGACCCAGTACTTC
CASSSGLAGGVGTQYF
>TRBV19|TRBJ2-2|NA|TRBD2|15
TGTGCCAGTATGGGACTAGCGGGAGCGGCCGGGGAGCTGTTTTTT
CASMGLAGAAGELFF
>TRBV6-5|TRBJ2-7|once|TRBD2|14
TGTGCCACAAGGGGACTAGCGGCTTCCTACGAGCAGTACTTC
CATRGLAASYEQYF
>TRBV7-2|TRBJ2-1|NA|NA|15
TGTGCCAGCAGCTTAGAACGGGACTCCTACAATGAGCAGTTCTTC
CASSLERDSYNEQFF
>TRBV18|TRBJ1-6|NA|NA|16
TGTGCCAGCTCACTGCAGGGACGGCAGGATAATTCACCCCTCCACTTT
CASSLQGRQDNSPLHF
>TRBV5-1|TRBJ2-3|NA|NA|15
TGCGCCAGCAGCTCGGGCGGGACCTCTGAAGATACGCAGTATTTT
CASSSGGTSEDTQYF
>TRBV25-1|TRBJ1-4|NA|NA|14
TGTGCCAGCAGTGAGGGCGGATTAGGGGAAAAACTGTTTTTT
CASSEGGLGEKLFF
>TRBV10-3|TRBJ2-7|NA|NA|16
TGTGCCATCATCCCCTCCCAACAGGGGGGGAACTACGAGCAGTACTTC
CAIIPSQQGGNYEQYF
>TRBV5-1|TRBJ1-4|NA|NA|12
TGCGCCAGCAAGAAAGATAATGAAAAACTGTTTTTT
CASKKDNEKLFF
>TRBV5-1|TRBJ2-5|NA|TRBD1|15
TGCGCCAGCAGCTTGGCCGGACAGGGGATGGAGACCCAGTACTTC
CASSLAGQGMETQYF
>TRBV6-1|TRBJ1-5|NA|NA|14
TGTGCCAGCAGTGGGGGACCGCCAAATCAGCCCCAGCATTTT
CASSGGPPNQPQHF
>TRBV6-5|TRBJ2-7|NA|TRBD1|11
TGTGCCAGCTCCCAGGGGGTAAAGCAGTACTTC
CASSQGVKQYF
>TRBV6-1|TRBJ2-3|NA|NA|14
TGTGCCACCTACCGGGACTCTTCTCAAGATACGCAGTATTTT
CATYRDSSQDTQYF
>TRBV28|TRBJ2-7|NA|NA|15
TGTGCCAGCAGTTTACAGGGGACGGCCTCCTACGAGCAGTACTTC
CASSLQGTASYEQYF
>TRBV6-6|TRBJ1-1|NA|NA|15
TGTGCCAGCACGATGCCGTCCGTTATGAACACTGAAGCTTTCTTT
CASTMPSVMNTEAFF
>TRBV27|TRBJ1-2|NA|NA|13
TGTGCCAGCAGTTTTCAGGGGATTGGGGGCTACACCTTC
CASSFQGIGGYTF
>TRBV29-1|TRBJ2-3|NA|TRBD1|16
TGCAGCGCCCCACCTTGGCGGGACAGGGCAACAGATACGCAGTATTTT
CSAPPWRDRATDTQYF
>TRBV7-9|TRBJ1-4|once|TRBD1|15
TGTGCCAGCAGCCCCGGACAGGGGGTTAATGAAAAACTGTTTTTT
CASSPGQGVNEKLFF
>TRBV7-6|TRBJ2-2|NA|TRBD2|16
TGTGCCAGCAGCTTAGAGGGACTAGGGATCCCCGGGGAGCTGTTTTTT
CASSLEGLGIPGELFF
>TRBV29-1|TRBJ2-2|NA|NA|12
TGCAGCGTTGATAGTCAGGGCGGGGAGCTGTTTTTT
CSVDSQGGELFF